This T cell receptor beta chain is from a study of vaccination effects on CD4 cells after COVID-19 (dated by TCRdb to 2022 to 2024). With respect to the entire study: In the ViraFEST assay, PBMC were stimulated with viral peptide pools, and antigen-specific CD4+ T cell clonotypes were then identified by expansion using TCR sequencing. Cultures from other donors in the study were sequenced with the Oncomine TCR Beta short-read assay on an Illumina iSeq 100. Post-vaccine samples across the study were collected a median of 72 days after the second dose, with a range of 14 to 241. The full study included some eleven COVID-19 convalescent patients and a few SARS-CoV-2-naive healthy vaccine recipients. SARS-CoV-2 spike-specific CD4+ TCR repertoires from before and after mRNA vaccination were compared in COVID-19 convalescent patients and in infection-naive vaccine recipients. About 2 million PBMC per well were cultured in IMDM with 5% human AB serum, 8 to 10 IU/ml IL-2 and gentamicin, plus 10 ug/ml peptides. Results and caveats for the whole study, not just this receptor: Marked clonal contraction was observed in both infection-induced and vaccine-induced clones at late post-vaccination timepoints, consistent with waning T cell responses. The study was limited by a small number of convalescent patients, and early post-infection timepoints were lacking. In healthy vaccine recipients, vaccine-induced clones were almost all SARS-CoV-2 mono-reactive, with only 1 of 255 being cross-reactive with common cold coronaviruses.

Turning to this clone: No antigen is known for it. Base-call qualities are not available, and no considerably larger clone is one nucleotide away.

After around ten days of culture, CD4+ T cells were isolated with the EasySep CD4+ T cell isolation kit. Each participant got two doses of an mRNA SARS-CoV-2 vaccine, either BNT162b2 or mRNA-1273. The absence of prior SARS-CoV-2 infection in healthy vaccine recipients was confirmed by negative nucleocapsid antibodies before and after vaccination. Half of the culture medium was replaced with fresh IL-2-containing medium on days 3 and 7. Each peptide stimulation condition was cultured in triplicate wells unless otherwise noted. PBMC were separated from whole blood using Ficoll-Paque Plus gradient centrifugation and were then either cryopreserved at -140C or used fresh. The QIAamp micro DNA kit was used to extract genomic DNA from the cultured CD4+ T cells. Libraries were made using the immunoSEQ multiplex PCR assay. DNA from the cultured and isolated CD4+ T cells underwent TCR beta CDR3 sequencing. In the authors' own workflow: Non-productive TCR sequences were removed, reads were trimmed to the CDR3 region, and CDR3s of at least 7 amino acids were retained. The MANAFEST web app was used to pick out antigen-specific clonotypes by comparing their expansion in peptide wells with that in reference cultures. For clones to be considered positive, expansion at FDR<0.05 versus reference and all other wells, an odds ratio above 5, and a frequency above 0.1% in two replicate wells were required. Clonotypes significantly expanded in SARS-CoV-2 spike wells and in at least one common cold coronavirus spike condition were defined as cross-reactive. CDR3 similarity was assessed by Levenshtein distance using the stringdist R package, and unrooted trees were constructed with ape in R 3.6.1. TCRdb re-hosts the immuneACCESS table, in-frame sequences only. Its copies lack some clones; in the studies checked, an unresolved V gene accounts for under half of them, and the cause for the rest is not known. V and J calls and clone size are given by that table; D and trimming were obtained from the DNA. This sample gives about 47,000 clones in total; around 70% of them show up just once. The ten largest account for around 7% of the sample.

Spanning cysteine to phenylalanine, the CDR3 consists of 14 amino acids. Only the CDR3 region is kept as DNA, spanning 42 bases read in frame from base 1. CDR1 SGHNT and CDR2 YYREEE are derived from the germline V gene (reference sequence). Trimmed from V: 4 bases; trimmed from J: 3 bases; junction bases lacking a gene match: 5. The sequencing used CD4+ T cells from PBMCs cultured without peptide, collected after COVID-19 vaccination. The sequence links TRBV5-4 to TRBJ1-2; the junction holds 8 bases that match TRBD1. This sequence was found in a human donor who received a COVID-19 vaccine. The sequenced DNA: TGTGCCAGCAGCGGACAGGGTGGTGACTATGGCTACACCTTC. It translates as CASSGQGGDYGYTF.